The next 7 T cell receptor beta chains were all read from a single sample in a study of T cells in Graves' hyperthyroidism and ophthalmopathy. Amplification of TCR beta CDR3 regions used RNA as the template. HTBI primers were used for first-round RT-PCR of the TCR CDR3. Via MiXCR, TCRdb re-called the multiplex PCR reads, giving one row per CDR3 protein. The table records over 150,000 distinct CDR3 sequences, around 16% of them present only once. The sample comprised blood. These receptors came from a woman between 50 and 59 years old with Graves' hyperthyroidism.

The chain is built from TRBV5-1 and TRBJ2-3, with 12 positions matching TRBD2. Germline V gives CDR1 SGHRS, CDR2 YFSETQ. V lost 5 bases, J lost 4 bases, and 8 bases stayed unmatched. The length of the CDR3 is 16 residues. This CDR3 reads CASSAGLAGRADTQYF. CDR3 bases: TGCGCCAGCAGTGCCGGACTAGCGGGAAGAGCAGATACGCAGTATTTT.

This clonotype was seen many times. This chain uses TRBV28 with TRBJ2-7; weak D call: TRBD1 (6 bases). Per the germline V gene, CDR1 is MDHEN and CDR2 is SYDVKM. The CDR3 consists of 15 residues. V was cut by 6 bases and J by 0 bases, with 15 bases left in between. The CDR3 sequence is CASSLTGITSYEQYF. In DNA form, the CDR3 reads TGTGCCAGCAGCCTTACAGGGATCACCTCCTACGAGCAGTACTTC.

This clonotype was seen ten or more times. The chain joins TRBV6-1 to TRBJ2-3; 10 bases are shared with TRBD1. The germline gives CDR1 MNHNS, CDR2 SASEGT. The CDR3 totals 15 residues. V dropped 2 bases and J dropped 3; count of bases not matched to a gene: 2. CDR3 region: CASSEPGQGTDTQYF. CDR3 in DNA: TGTGCCAGCAGTGAACCGGGACAGGGGACAGATACGCAGTATTTT.

This clonotype appeared many times. The chain is built from TRBV5-1 and TRBJ2-5; D gene uncertain. This CDR3 is 13 amino acids long. Between the trimmed V and J ends, which lost 0 bases and 1 base, there was a span of 4 bases. CDR1 is SGHRS, CDR2 YFSETQ, per germline. CDR3 sequence reads: CASSLDTQETQYF. Here the CDR3 DNA reads TGCGCCAGCAGCTTGGATACCCAAGAGACCCAGTACTTC. Looking up the rest from reference TRBV5-1 and TRBJ2-5 gives the full variable domain: KAGVTQTPRYLIKTRGQQVTLSCSPISGHRSVSWYQQTPGQGLQFLFEYFSETQRNKGNFPGRFSGRQFSNSRSEMNVSTLELGDSALYLCASSLDTQETQYFGPGTRLLVL.

This clonotype was counted a single time. The J gene is TRBJ2-1, the V gene TRBV20-1; TRBD2 matches at 7 bases. Germline V gene lookup returns CDR1 DFQATT and CDR2 SNEGSKA (reference sequence). The CDR3 has 14 residues. The V gene end was trimmed by 3 bases and the J gene end by 0 bases; junction bases not matched to a gene: 2. CDR3 DNA: TGCAGTGCTAGGGCGGGAGTCTCCTACAATGAGCAGTTCTTC. Translated, it gives CSARAGVSYNEQFF.

There are a few counts of this clonotype. The V call is TRBV30, the J call TRBJ1-2; D ambiguous. Trimming shortened V by 4 bases and J by 0 bases, and 9 bases separated the two germline ends. CDR1 and CDR2 (germline): GTSNPN, SVGIG (reference sequence). CDR3 length: 13 residues. The CDR3 coding sequence is TGTGCCTGGATGCCGGTGGCTAACTATGGCTACACCTTC. Translated: CAWMPVANYGYTF.

In this sample, this clonotype turned up a few times. The rearrangement links TRBV27 to TRBJ1-2, with D unresolved. V lost 2 bases and J lost 2, with 6 bases in between. This CDR3 has 13 residues. Germline V lookup: CDR1 MNHEY, CDR2 SMNVEV (reference sequence). CDR3: CASSLNRNYGYTF. CDR3 DNA sequence: TGTGCCAGCAGTTTAAACAGAAACTATGGCTACACCTTC.